The clone carrying this TCR beta chain has a handful of counts. This sample is part of a study of T cells after yellow fever vaccination. TCRdb re-derived calls from the 5' RACE reads in MiXCR, one entry per CDR3 protein. The repertoire includes some 200,000 distinct CDR3 sequences, roughly 3.3% of them detected once, and around 3.3% sits in the top ten. The germline CDR1 and CDR2 sequences are SGHRS and YFSETQ. Deletions cut 4 bases from V and 5 bases from J, with 12 bases between. This CDR3 has 13 residues. The V call is TRBV5-1, the J call TRBJ1-1; D remains ambiguous. The source material was CD4+ T cells sorted from PBMCs, sampled 10 days after the yellow fever booster vaccination. The sequence was obtained from a man between 18 and 35 years old who received the YFV17D yellow fever vaccine. The CDR3 loop reads CASSPVTGTEAFF. The CDR3 DNA follows: TGCGCCAGCAGCCCAGTCACGGGGACTGAAGCTTTCTTT.